This TCR beta chain was found in a study of graft-versus-host responses after intestinal transplantation. Across the study: Isolated intestinal, liver-intestinal, or multivisceral transplants had been given to the recipients. Among the recipients, all got anti-thymocyte globulin induction and then tacrolimus and steroids for 3 to 4 years.

In the case of this clone: Antigen specificity is unknown.

TCRdb's table, derived via immunoSEQ multiplex PCR, lists solely in-frame clones and lacks some. Among over 35,000 clones, 91% were seen once, and the ten largest hold 2.3%. The junction had 5 bases not matched to a gene; V was cut back by 5 bases and J by 1 base. There are 15 residues in the CDR3. From germline, CDR1 is LNHDA and CDR2 SQIVND (reference sequence). Regarding the study as a whole: Recipient bone marrow held GvH clones, some seen earlier in ileum or blood. In patients with graft-donor T cell macrochimerism, allograft graft-versus-host to host-versus-graft clonal ratios were high.

This sequence originates from a human patient who received an intestinal transplant, so some T cells may come from the graft donor. V usage is TRBV19 and J usage is TRBJ1-1, with 9 bases matching TRBD1. The sequences come from PBMCs, collected approximately 310 days after intestinal transplant. The CDR3 region has the DNA TGTGCCAGTAGTTTGGTGGGACAGGGGAACACTGAAGCTTTCTTT. It encodes CASSLVGQGNTEAFF.